Following are 20 T cell receptor beta chains from one sample sequenced in a study of memory CD4+ T cells and cytomegalovirus serostatus. Some clones are missing from TCRdb's copy, which holds only in-frame ones; the method was immunoSEQ multiplex PCR. The sample yields under 55,000 clones, around four fifths seen once. Single viable CD3+CD4+CD8-CD45RO+ cells were sorted as the memory CD4+ T cells. Sequences were obtained from memory CD4+ T cells from blood. Receptors originate from an adult in good health and CMV-seropositive.

The V and J genes are TRBV6-5 and TRBJ1-2, with 9 bases fitting TRBD1. CDR1 MNHEY and CDR2 SVGAGI come from the germline V gene. The CDR3 extends over 16 amino acids. J lost 0 bases, V lost 2 bases, and 4 bases had no gene match. The CDR3 DNA sequence: TGTGCCAGCAGTTACGGGGGACAGGGCACTAACTATGGCTACACCTTC. Translating gives CASSYGGQGTNYGYTF.

V is TRBV6-5 and J is TRBJ2-3, with 8 positions matching TRBD1. The CDR3 length is 15 residues. Germline V gene data show CDR1 as MNHEY and CDR2 as SVGAGI. V lost 6 bases and J lost 6; bases outside the gene matches: 11. This chain's CDR3 is CASRKAGTGGDTQYF. The CDR3 nucleotides are TGTGCCAGCAGGAAGGCCGGGACAGGAGGCGATACGCAGTATTTT.

This chain joins TRBV27 and TRBJ1-2; D may be TRBD1 (6 bases). The germline V gene encodes CDR1 MNHEY and CDR2 SMNVEV (reference sequence). Trimming cost V 5 bases and J 3 bases, with 13 bases left between them. The CDR3 runs to 14 residues. The CDR3 spells CASSPQQGYYGYTF. DNA of the CDR3: TGTGCCAGCAGTCCGCAACAGGGCTACTATGGCTACACCTTC.

The chain employs TRBV5-4 and TRBJ1-4, with D maybe TRBD1 (5 bases). V dropped 4 bases and J dropped 6 bases, with 13 bases sitting between them. The CDR3 is 14 amino acids. CDR1 is SGHNT and CDR2 is YYREEE in the germline V gene (reference sequence). CDR3 in amino acids: CASSPGRGDEKLFF. The CDR3 DNA reads TGTGCCAGCAGCCCCGGGCGGGGGGATGAAAAACTGTTTTTT.

This chain links TRBV28 with TRBJ2-5; 7 nucleotides align to TRBD1. Trimming took 6 bases from V and 2 from J; bases not matched to a gene: 6. This CDR3 region has 14 residues. CDR1 MDHEN and CDR2 SYDVKM come from the germline V gene. The DNA for the CDR3 is TGTGCCAGCAGCCTACAGGGGTATCAAGAGACCCAGTACTTC. It specifies CASSLQGYQETQYF.

The count of this clone is one. This chain joins TRBV2 and TRBJ2-7; D not certain. The CDR3 sequence is 12 residues long. The germline V gene encodes CDR1 SNHLY and CDR2 FYNNEI. Between the trimmed V and J ends, which lost 3 bases and 5 bases, there was a span of 8 bases. CDR3 DNA: TGTGCCAGCAGTGACAGGCCCCACGAGCAGTACTTC. Translated, it gives CASSDRPHEQYF.

The V gene is TRBV12-5, the J gene TRBJ2-5; 10 nucleotides align to TRBD2. The CDR3 consists of 20 residues. Unmatched junction bases numbered 16, after V lost 0 bases and J lost 3 bases. Per the germline V gene, CDR1 is LGHNT and CDR2 is FRNRAP. The CDR3 sequence is CASGLVPDGKLAGQKETQYF. The CDR3 DNA sequence: TGTGCTAGTGGTTTGGTACCGGACGGAAAACTAGCGGGACAAAAAGAGACCCAGTACTTC. The full variable domain, in which reference TRBV12-5 and TRBJ2-5 provide the parts outside the CDR3, is DARVTQTPRHKVTEMGQEVTMRCQPILGHNTVFWYRQTMMQGLELLAYFRNRAPLDDSGMPKDRFSAEMPDATLATLKIQPSEPRDSAVYFCASGLVPDGKLAGQKETQYFGPGTRLLVL.

The chain couples TRBV6-4 to TRBJ2-1; tentative D call: TRBD2 (5 bases). Germline V CDR1 and CDR2: MRHNA, SNTAGT. The ends were cut back, 6 bases at V and 7 bases at J, with 13 bases in the middle. There are 13 residues in the CDR3. CDR3 sequence: CASRGAGENEQFF. In DNA, the CDR3 is TGTGCCAGCAGGGGAGCTGGGGAAAATGAGCAGTTCTTC.

The rearrangement links TRBV4-2 to TRBJ2-2; a weak D match, TRBD1 (5 bases). Trimming took 0 bases from V and 5 from J, leaving 13 bases between them. Germline assignment: CDR1 LGHNA and CDR2 YNFKEQ. The CDR3 totals 16 residues. The CDR3 coding sequence is TGTGCCAGCAGCCAAGATAACCAGGGAAAGACCGGGGAGCTGTTTTTT. This encodes CASSQDNQGKTGELFF.

CDR3 in amino acids: CASSSAKNEKLFF. The CDR3 DNA sequence: TGTGCCAGCTCATCGGCCAAGAATGAAAAACTGTTTTTT. The chain is built from TRBV18 and TRBJ1-4; unclear D gene. V shed 5 bases and J shed 5 bases, with 9 bases lying between them. CDR3 size: 13 residues. CDR1 is KGHSH, CDR2 LQKENI, per germline. The variable domain in full, with the rest retrieved from reference TRBV18 and TRBJ1-4, is NAGVMQNPRHLVRRRGQEARLRCSPMKGHSHVYWYRQLPEEGLKFMVYLQKENIIDESGMPKERFSAEFPKEGPSILRIQQVVRGDSAAYFCASSSAKNEKLFFGSGTQLSVL.

The chain combines TRBV18 with TRBJ1-1, with D maybe TRBD1 (5 bases). Germline V gene lookup returns CDR1 KGHSH and CDR2 LQKENI. V gave up 2 bases and J gave up 0 bases, with 7 bases separating them. There are 14 residues in the CDR3. CDR3: CASSPVGVNTEAFF. The CDR3 DNA reads TGTGCCAGCTCACCAGTGGGGGTGAACACTGAAGCTTTCTTT.

The chain employs TRBV11-3 and TRBJ2-1, with D possibly being TRBD2 (5 bases). The germline V gene encodes CDR1 SGHNT and CDR2 YENEEA. There are 13 residues in the CDR3. V was clipped by 5 bases and J by 9 bases, with 14 bases between them. DNA of the CDR3: TGTGCCAGCAGCCTCCTTACCGGGGTTGAGCAGTTCTTC. Translating it yields CASSLLTGVEQFF.

This clone appeared a few times. CDR3 sequence: CASSLLTGRYTEAFF. CDR3 DNA: TGTGCCAGCAGCCTGCTCACAGGGCGGTACACTGAAGCTTTCTTT. V gene TRBV14 combines with J gene TRBJ1-1, with a tentative D call TRBD1 (6 bases). The CDR3 runs 15 residues. Germline-derived CDR1 and CDR2 are SGHDN and FVKESK. Trimming took 4 bases from V and 3 from J, leaving 15 bases between them.

Written as DNA, the CDR3 is TGCGCCAGCAGCCGGGATAGATTCGCAGATACGCAGTATTTT. This gives the protein CASSRDRFADTQYF. V usage is TRBV4-3 and J usage is TRBJ2-3; unclear D gene. V was shortened by 4 bases and J by 4 bases, with 12 bases between the two germline ends. CDR1 LGHNA and CDR2 YSLEER come from the germline V gene. The CDR3 contains 14 residues.

The genes are TRBV11-2 and TRBJ2-7; possible D gene TRBD2, 6 bases. Between the trimmed V and J ends, which lost 5 bases and 0 bases, there was a span of 11 bases. The CDR3 sequence is 14 residues long. The germline gives CDR1 SGHAT, CDR2 FQNNGV. CDR3 in amino acids: CASSTRESSYEQYF. CDR3 nucleotide sequence: TGTGCCAGCAGCACACGGGAGAGCTCCTACGAGCAGTACTTC.

The chain joins TRBV7-9 to TRBJ2-7; D not resolved. The CDR3 loop spans 15 amino acids. Trimming took off 5 bases at V and 0 bases at J, with 14 bases between the two ends. From germline, CDR1 is SEHNR and CDR2 FQNEAQ (reference sequence). The CDR3 bases are TGTGCCAGCAGCCAGTCGCAGGTTAGCTCCTACGAGCAGTACTTC. It yields the protein CASSQSQVSSYEQYF. The entire variable domain, with the rest obtained from reference TRBV7-9 and TRBJ2-7, is as follows: DTGVSQNPRHKITKRGQNVTFRCDPISEHNRLYWYRQTLGQGPEFLTYFQNEAQLEKSRLLSDRFSAERPKGSFSTLEIQRTEQGDSAMYLCASSQSQVSSYEQYFGPGTRLTVT.

This CDR3 is CASSVGGRAYEQYF. The CDR3 DNA is TGTGCCAGCAGCGTAGGGGGACGGGCCTACGAGCAGTACTTC. The V and J genes are TRBV7-9 and TRBJ2-7, with a possible D match to TRBD1 (6 bases). The CDR3 contains 14 residues. The germline V gene has CDR1 SEHNR and CDR2 FQNEAQ (reference sequence). V shed 5 bases and J shed 2 bases, with 13 bases lying between them.

The V and J genes are TRBV11-2 and TRBJ2-1; 10 nucleotides line up with TRBD2. With V trimmed by 0 bases and J by 6 bases, 5 bases remained unmatched. Germline CDR1 SGHAT, CDR2 FQNNGV. This CDR3 comprises 16 residues. The CDR3 DNA is TGTGCCAGCAGCTTAGAGGCTAGCGGGAGATCCAATGAGCAGTTCTTC. Its protein product is CASSLEASGRSNEQFF.

This sequence joins TRBV6-1 and TRBJ1-2; D gene uncertain. Trimming stripped 3 bases from V and 6 bases from J, with 17 bases between. The CDR3 runs to 15 residues. CDR1 and CDR2 (germline): MNHNS, SASEGT. Here the CDR3 DNA reads TGTGCCAGCAGTGATGAAGCGGGAGCAGTCGATGGCTACACCTTC. The encoded protein is CASSDEAGAVDGYTF.

The chain links TRBV30 to TRBJ1-4; weak D call: TRBD1 (5 bases). The CDR3 length is 13 residues. V was cut by 0 bases and J by 9 bases, with 11 bases left in between. The germline V gene has CDR1 GTSNPN and CDR2 SVGIG (reference sequence). CDR3 amino acids: CAWSVGVGKKLFF. The CDR3 region has the DNA TGTGCCTGGAGTGTAGGGGTAGGGAAAAAACTGTTTTTT.